This TCR beta chain was obtained from a study of shared clonotypes between healthy human individuals. Study information: The donor pool was made up of a couple of women and a few men aged 18 to 49. Three plates each covered CD4 naive and memory; CD8 naive two, CD8 memory one.

Clones were sequenced by immunoSEQ multiplex PCR, and TCRdb holds only the in-frame ones, with some missing. The sample lists around 2.1 million clones, just over 90% occurring once. Between the trimmed V and J ends, which lost 5 bases and 5 bases, there was a span of 7 bases. Germline CDR1 and CDR2: SEHNR and FQNEAQ (reference sequence). The CDR3 totals 12 residues. CD45RO-negative, CCR7-selected cells formed the naive CD8 fraction, which excluded terminally differentiated effector memory CD45RA+ cells. As for this clone: This CDR3 is also generated by other DNA sequences in the sample.

The V and J genes are TRBV7-9 and TRBJ2-1, with no clear D. The receptor was derived from a man aged 18-30 years in good health. Some clones in this sample may be carry-over from other donors' samples. Material: naive CD8+ T cells from PBMCs. The CDR3 DNA is TGTGCCAGCAGCCCCACCGACAATGAGCAGTTCTTC. This gives the protein CASSPTDNEQFF. Filled out from reference TRBV7-9 and TRBJ2-1, the complete variable domain reads DTGVSQNPRHKITKRGQNVTFRCDPISEHNRLYWYRQTLGQGPEFLTYFQNEAQLEKSRLLSDRFSAERPKGSFSTLEIQRTEQGDSAMYLCASSPTDNEQFFGPGTRLTVL.